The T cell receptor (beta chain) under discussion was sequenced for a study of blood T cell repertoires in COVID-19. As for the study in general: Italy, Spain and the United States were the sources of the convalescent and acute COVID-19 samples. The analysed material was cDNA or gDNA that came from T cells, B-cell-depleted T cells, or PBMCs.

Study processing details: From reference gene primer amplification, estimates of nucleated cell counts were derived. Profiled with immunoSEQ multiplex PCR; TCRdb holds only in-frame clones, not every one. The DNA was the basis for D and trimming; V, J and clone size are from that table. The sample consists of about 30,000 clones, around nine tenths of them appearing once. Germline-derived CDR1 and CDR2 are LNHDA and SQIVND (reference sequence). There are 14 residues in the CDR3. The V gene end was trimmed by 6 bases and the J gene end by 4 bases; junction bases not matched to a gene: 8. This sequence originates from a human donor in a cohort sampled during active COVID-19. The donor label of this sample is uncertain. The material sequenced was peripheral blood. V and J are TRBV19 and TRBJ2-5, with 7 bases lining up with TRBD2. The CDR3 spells CASSRGRSGETQYF. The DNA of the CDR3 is TGTGCCAGTAGCCGCGGGAGATCGGGAGAGACCCAGTACTTC.